This passage covers 3 T cell receptor beta chains from one sample sequenced in a study of graft-versus-host responses after intestinal transplantation (dated by TCRdb to 2020 to 2022). Interpreted using the paper, the time point label stands for: cells obtained before transplantation from donor or recipient. The library was produced with the immunoSEQ multiplex PCR assay. Not all clones reach the TCRdb copy of this immuneACCESS table, which keeps in-frame sequences only. Checked studies attribute under half of the gap to unresolved V genes and leave the rest unexplained. The sample has approximately 92,000 clones on record, about 93% of them singletons. In total, the top ten clones hold approximately 5.6% of the sample. Their specific antigens are unknown. The source material was unstimulated CD8+ T cells sorted from spleen or lymph node cells, sampled before intestinal transplant. All receptors derive from a human donor who received an intestinal transplant.

This clone appeared once. The V gene is TRBV10-2, the J gene TRBJ2-1, with a weak D call TRBD1 (5 bases). Trimming removed 7 bases from V and 10 bases from J, with 20 bases in between. Germline-derived CDR1 and CDR2 are WSHSY and SAAADI. The CDR3 runs 14 residues. For the CDR3, the DNA is TGCGCCAGCAAAGAACCTCAGGGATTCGAGGAGCAGTTCTTC. This encodes CASKEPQGFEEQFF.

The count of this clone is one. The chain uses TRBV18 and TRBJ2-7, with D perhaps matching TRBD1 or TRBD2 (5 bases each). Germline assignment: CDR1 KGHSH and CDR2 LQKENI. The V end was cut by 0 bases, the J end by 7 bases, with 19 bases between. CDR3 length: 16 amino acids. DNA for the CDR3: TGTGCCAGCTCACCACCGTGGGACGGCAGCTGGAGTGAGCAGTACTTC. Its translation: CASSPPWDGSWSEQYF.

This chain uses TRBV4-2 with TRBJ2-1; TRBD2 is a possible D gene (5 bases). Per germline, CDR1 LGHNA and CDR2 YNFKEQ. Between the trimmed V and J ends, which lost 0 bases and 7 bases, there was a span of 16 bases. This CDR3 is 16 amino acids long. The CDR3 protein is CASSQDASGLLNEQFF. CDR3 nucleotide sequence: TGTGCCAGCAGCCAAGATGCGAGCGGACTTTTAAATGAGCAGTTCTTC.